Listed below are T cell receptor beta chains from one sample, sequenced in a study of blood T cell repertoires in COVID-19. TCRdb's copy holds only in-frame clones and misses some; the assay was immunoSEQ multiplex PCR. Seen here are some 300,000 clones, 89% observed once, and the top ten hold 1.5% to 2%. The sample taken for sequencing was PBMCs or T cells enriched from blood (not recorded which). The source of these receptors is a woman between 40 and 55 years old who had recovered from COVID-19. Both conserved end residues are part of each CDR3. The D gene is left open where the match is weak. Clone size is not always given. Where it is, it says once, few, many or a class for expanded clones.

V,J,D,size,DNA,CDR3
TRBV7-2,TRBJ2-4,-,-,TGTGCCAGCAGCTTAGTCTGGGGCAGAGAAAACATTCAGTACTTC,CASSLVWGRENIQYF
TRBV27,TRBJ2-7,TRBD1,-,TGTGCCAGCAGTCGGACAGGGGGGACCTACGAGCAGTACTTC,CASSRTGGTYEQYF
TRBV7-3,TRBJ1-2,TRBD1,-,TGTGCCAGCAGTCTGGGACAGGACTATGGCTACACCTTC,CASSLGQDYGYTF
TRBV9,TRBJ2-1,-,-,TGTGCCAGCAGCGTAGCGCCTAGCTCCTACAATGAGCAGTTCTTC,CASSVAPSSYNEQFF
TRBV19,TRBJ2-7,TRBD1,-,TGTGCCAGTAGTTCCACCGGGACAGGACCCTACGAGCAGTACTTC,CASSSTGTGPYEQYF
TRBV12-3/TRBV12-4,TRBJ2-7,TRBD1,-,TGTGCCAGCCGACGGACAGGGGGTAAGCAGTACTTC,CASRRTGGKQYF
TRBV5-1,TRBJ2-1,TRBD2,-,TGCGCCAGCAGCTTGGCTTCGGGGGGGTACAATGAGCAGTTCTTC,CASSLASGGYNEQFF
TRBV11-2,TRBJ2-2,-,-,TGTGCCAGCAGCTTAGAGGGAGTTTCCGGGGAGCTGTTTTTT,CASSLEGVSGELFF
TRBV6-5,TRBJ1-2,TRBD1,-,TGTGCCAGCAGTCCGGGACAGCAGCTGGGGAGCTACACCTTC,CASSPGQQLGSYTF
TRBV30,TRBJ2-1,-,few,TGTGCCTGGAGTGTACGTCTAGCAGTGCAGTTCTTC,CAWSVRLAVQFF
TRBV4-1,TRBJ1-1,TRBD1,-,TGCGCCAGCAGCGACTTCCGACAGGGGAACACTGAAGCTTTCTTT,CASSDFRQGNTEAFF
TRBV19,TRBJ1-1,-,-,TGTGCCAGTAACCTACAGGCGAACACTGAAGCTTTCTTT,CASNLQANTEAFF
TRBV5-1,TRBJ2-3,TRBD1,-,TGCGCCAGCAGCCAGACAGGGACCGCAGATACGCAGTATTTT,CASSQTGTADTQYF
TRBV14,TRBJ2-5,TRBD2,-,TGTGCCAGCAGCCAAGGGTCGAGACTAGCGCTCGGAGAGACCCAGTACTTC,CASSQGSRLALGETQYF
TRBV10-2,TRBJ1-3,TRBD1,-,TGCGCCACACTTGACAGGGTGGCCTCTGGAAACACCATATATTTT,CATLDRVASGNTIYF
TRBV19,TRBJ1-2,-,-,TGTGCCACCAAGCGAGAGTATAACTATGGCTACACCTTC,CATKREYNYGYTF
TRBV4-2,TRBJ2-3,TRBD2,-,TGTGCCAGCAGCCAAGTAGGGGGGCTCGTAGCGGGAACGATCGGCGATACGCAGTATTTT,CASSQVGGLVAGTIGDTQYF
TRBV9,TRBJ1-2,-,-,TGTGCCAGCAGCGTAGGCAATCAGGACAGCTATGGCTACACCTTC,CASSVGNQDSYGYTF
TRBV24-1,TRBJ1-2,TRBD1,once,TGTGCCACCAGTGATTTGGGGACGGGACAGGGATTCTATGGCTACACCTTC,CATSDLGTGQGFYGYTF
TRBV9,TRBJ1-1,TRBD1,-,TGTGCCAGCAACAGGGGAGCCAACACTGAAGCTTTCTTT,CASNRGANTEAFF